Following are 17 T cell receptor beta chains from one sample sequenced in a study of blood T cell repertoires in COVID-19. Produced via immunoSEQ multiplex PCR; TCRdb's table is partial and in-frame only. The sample shows about 260,000 clones, about 90% of them seen only once. The sequencing input was peripheral blood. The receptors stem from a person aged 18 to 35 with COVID-19, enrolled during active disease.

V is TRBV6-2 or TRBV6-3 and J is TRBJ2-7; D not resolved. The germline V and J ends were trimmed by 5 bases and 6 bases, with 5 bases remaining between them. The germline V gene has CDR1 MNHEY and CDR2 SVGEGT. The CDR3 covers 10 residues. The CDR3 DNA reads as TGTGCCAGCAGTCCGGGCGAGCAGTACTTC. Its protein is CASSPGEQYF.

This chain connects TRBV10-1 to TRBJ1-1; no clear D. Germline assignment: CDR1 WNHNN and CDR2 SYGVQD (reference sequence). V dropped 8 bases and J dropped 7 bases, with 5 bases sitting between them. CDR3 length equals 9 residues. The CDR3 nucleotides are TGCGCCAGCTCTATTGAAGCTTTCTTT. This codes for CASSIEAFF.

The chain has TRBV14 and TRBJ2-1, with 7 bases matching TRBD1. Unmatched junction bases numbered 1, after V lost 4 bases and J lost 4 bases. Germline lookup yields CDR1 SGHDN and CDR2 FVKESK. This CDR3 comprises 13 residues. This chain's CDR3 is CASSPTGYNEQFF. The CDR3 DNA sequence: TGTGCCAGCAGCCCGACAGGGTACAATGAGCAGTTCTTC.

The chain links TRBV5-4 to TRBJ2-7; TRBD1 matches at 7 bases. J was trimmed by 6 bases and V by 1 base; bases with no gene match: 7. This CDR3 has 14 amino acids. In germline, CDR1 is SGHNT, CDR2 YYREEE (reference sequence). As DNA, the CDR3 is TGTGCCAGCAGCTTGAAGACAGGGTCTCCCGAGCAGTACTTC. It translates to CASSLKTGSPEQYF. Supplemented by reference TRBV5-4 and TRBJ2-7, the full variable domain reads ETGVTQSPTHLIKTRGQQVTLRCSSQSGHNTVSWYQQALGQGPQFIFQYYREEENGRGNFPPRFSGLQFPNYSSELNVNALELDDSALYLCASSLKTGSPEQYFGPGTRLTVT.

V usage is TRBV5-5 and J usage is TRBJ2-7; the D gene is possibly TRBD1 (6 bases). The CDR3 covers 14 residues. Trimming removed 2 bases at V and 1 base at J, with 10 bases between. The germline V gene has CDR1 SGHKS and CDR2 YYEKEE (reference sequence). The CDR3 region has the DNA TGTGCCAGCAGCTTAGAGGGGGTTTCCTACGAGCAGTACTTC. Amino acids: CASSLEGVSYEQYF.

This clone was seen just once. J is TRBJ2-7 and V is TRBV27; 9 nucleotides line up with TRBD1. Germline CDR1 MNHEY, CDR2 SMNVEV (reference sequence). This CDR3 has 14 amino acids. Germline trimming cut 5 bases from V and 7 bases from J; bases unmatched to any gene: 9. The CDR3 here is CASSPGTGTHEQYF. The CDR3 DNA follows: TGTGCCAGCAGTCCCGGGACAGGGACCCATGAGCAGTACTTC.

This sequence joins TRBV4-1 and TRBJ2-3, with D possibly matching TRBD1 (7 bases). The germline CDR1 and CDR2 sequences are MGHRA and YSYEKL. V was cut by 4 bases and J by 4 bases, with 21 bases left in between. This CDR3 spans 17 amino acids. CDR3 protein: CASSPRVLGRGADTQYF. The CDR3 nucleotides read TGCGCCAGCAGCCCCAGGGTCTTGGGCAGGGGGGCAGATACGCAGTATTTT.

The chain employs TRBV7-9 and TRBJ2-5, with 9 bases that match TRBD2. The CDR3 sequence is 15 residues long. V was clipped by 3 bases and J by 0 bases; unmatched bases: 2. The germline CDR1 and CDR2 sequences are SEHNR and FQNEAQ (reference sequence). The CDR3 here is CASSFLAGNQETQYF. The DNA for the CDR3 is TGTGCCAGCAGCTTTCTAGCGGGGAACCAAGAGACCCAGTACTTC.

The chain carries TRBV5-1 and TRBJ2-7, with TRBD2 matching over 9 bases. CDR3 length equals 15 residues. V shed 4 bases and J 2 bases; nucleotides not matched to a gene: 7. Germline CDR1 SGHRS, CDR2 YFSETQ. CDR3 amino acids: CASSTGTSPTYEQYF. The CDR3 bases are TGCGCCAGCAGCACGGGGACTAGCCCAACCTACGAGCAGTACTTC.

Here the CDR3 DNA reads TGCGCCAGCAGTGATGGCGGGATCCAGGAGCAGTTCTTC. This gives the protein CASSDGGIQEQFF. The rearrangement uses TRBV10-1 and TRBJ2-1; tentative D call: TRBD2 (6 bases). Trimming took off 3 bases at V and 10 bases at J, with 13 bases between the two ends. The CDR3 length is 13 residues. Germline assignment: CDR1 WNHNN and CDR2 SYGVQD (reference sequence).

V is TRBV21-1 and J is TRBJ2-1; the table's D gene call, TRBD2, was not cross checked with the DNA. TRBV21-1 is a pseudogene locus. CDR3 length: 16 amino acids. The CDR3: CASSNLTSGTDNEQFF. CDR3 nucleotides: TGTGCCAGCAGCAATTTGACTAGCGGGACGGACAATGAGCAGTTCTTC.

The rearrangement uses TRBV5-8 and TRBJ2-1; the match to TRBD2 covers 9 bases. CDR3 length: 16 amino acids. The ends lost 3 bases at V and 0 bases at J; junction bases unmatched: 4. The germline CDR1 and CDR2 sequences are SGHTS and YDEGEE. In DNA form, the CDR3 reads TGTGCCAGCAGCTCCCTTAGCGGGAGCTCCTACAATGAGCAGTTCTTC. Protein sequence: CASSSLSGSSYNEQFF.

This clone turned up a few times. The chain couples TRBV4-1 to TRBJ1-4, with unresolved D. Trimming stripped 1 base from V and 3 bases from J, with 15 bases between. The CDR3 is 17 amino acids. Germline CDR1 and CDR2: MGHRA and YSYEKL. In DNA form, the CDR3 reads TGCGCCAGCAGCCAAGGCATGGCCAGGAATTCTAATGAAAAACTGTTTTTT. It encodes CASSQGMARNSNEKLFF.

This sequence joins TRBV1 and TRBJ1-5. TRBV1 is given as a pseudogene. This CDR3 has 16 residues. The DNA for the CDR3 is TGCACCAGCAGCCAATTTACGGGATGTAGCAATCAGCCCCAGCATTTT. This encodes CTSSQFTGCSNQPQHF.

The rearrangement links TRBV11-2 to TRBJ2-3; D gene uncertain. V was trimmed by 5 bases and J by 7 bases, leaving 7 bases between them. The CDR3 is made up of 11 amino acids. Germline CDR1 is SGHAT and CDR2 is FQNNGV. CDR3 bases: TGTGCCAGCAGCCCAGCGAATACGCAGTATTTT. Its translation is CASSPANTQYF.

The chain uses TRBV19 and TRBJ1-4; D is possibly TRBD1 (6 bases). V lost 3 bases and J 4 bases, leaving 9 bases between the germline ends. The germline V gene has CDR1 LNHDA and CDR2 SQIVND (reference sequence). The CDR3 is made up of 14 amino acids. The CDR3 sequence: CASSIPDSNEKLFF. CDR3 DNA sequence: TGTGCCAGTAGTATCCCGGACAGTAATGAAAAACTGTTTTTT.

CDR3 nucleotide sequence: TGTGCCATCAGTTGGGACTCTGTATCTGAAGCTTTCTTT. Amino acids: CAISWDSVSEAFF. The chain uses TRBV10-3 and TRBJ1-1, with D tentatively TRBD1 (5 bases). Germline V lookup: CDR1 ENHRY, CDR2 SYGVKD. The CDR3 has 13 residues. V gave up 5 bases and J gave up 6 bases, with 13 bases separating them.